This note documents a single TCR beta chain sequence. Its antigen remains unidentified. One base away there is no much larger clone; base qualities are not given. CD8 naive samples were obtained by positive selection for CCR7 among CD45RO-negative cells, yielding a CD45RA+CCR7+ population from which TemRA cells were excluded. Donors were healthy HIV-negative adults with no recently reported acute infections or vaccinations. Every donor was a Caucasian adult residing in Nashville, Tennessee, USA. Blood was collected by leukapheresis, and PBMCs were isolated by Ficoll-Histopaque density gradient centrifugation and then cryopreserved in liquid nitrogen vapor phase. Purity and quantity of every magnetically sorted T cell population were checked by analytical flow cytometry. Genomic DNA was isolated from every sorted fraction and measured by UV absorbance on a Nanodrop 2000c. Deletion took 3 bases off V and 2 bases off J, with a span of 8 bases between the germline ends. The germline V gene specifies MGHDK as CDR1 and SYGVNS as CDR2. The CDR3 sequence holds 14 residues, the cysteine and phenylalanine included. Only the CDR3 region is kept as DNA, spanning 42 bases read in frame from base 1.

This entry comes from a study of shared clonotypes between healthy human individuals (dated by TCRdb to 2018 to 2020). Notes on the research overall: The cohort comprised two women and a few men aged 18 to 49 years. To increase sequencing depth and limit assay-specific biases, TCR repertoire library preparation and sequencing were carried out by different laboratories using diverse techniques. To estimate repertoire size and how much clonotypes are shared between individuals, the study performed deep sequencing of blood TCR repertoires from roughly five healthy adults. Leukapheresis yielded between about 0.9 and 9 billion PBMCs per donor. For each donor, three plates each were used for CD4 naive and CD4 memory, two plates were used for CD8 naive, and one plate was used for CD8 memory.

Study-wide findings and limitations: Clonotypes shared by all four sorted-subset donors showed higher generation probabilities than non-shared clonotypes. Pairwise subsampling led to the expectation that sequencing depth would affect the degree of clonotype sharing among donors. Only blood was sampled, and tissue TCR repertoires likely differ from those in blood. Because the study included only a small number of donors, the genetic and exposure-history diversity represented was limited. Naive subsets generally had larger estimated clonotype richness than memory subsets. When a few donors were compared, the shared fraction of clonotypes was about 5.5% for naive CD4, roughly 3.4% for naive CD8, more than 2% for memory CD4, and around 0.4% for memory CD8. Rarefaction of sorted-subset datasets indicated incomplete sequencing despite the large sequencing depth.

Using the deep immunoSEQ assay, multiplex PCR amplified TCR CDR3 regions from genomic DNA. Genomic DNA extracted from each cell subset was distributed evenly over all wells of several immunoSEQ 96-well plates, and each plate served as one replicate. For sorted subsets, about 200 ng genomic DNA, equal to approximately 30,000 T cell genomes, was loaded into each replicate PCR. The purified libraries were quantified using a Qubit 3.0 fluorometer, sized with a Bioanalyzer 2100, and then quantified again using the KAPA Library Quantification kit. Each immunoSEQ 96-well plate was sequenced on its own single-read 150-cycle Illumina NextSeq 550 flow cell. Processing in the source paper ran as follows. Because the immunoSEQ output included only junctional sequences and no quality scores, the filtering could not be the same as the filtering used for full-length reads. To assign V/J genes and CDR3, sequences were annotated against IMGT germline references using PyIR, a Python wrapper for IgBLAST v1.9. Reads were filtered out if the reads had weak V/J assignments (E-value above 1e-6), no CDR3, stop codons, out-of-frame junctions, or ambiguous translated residues. A V3J clonotype was defined by an identical inferred V gene, J gene, and CDR3 amino acid sequence. To compute the percentage overlap between repertoires, the number of shared unique clonotypes was divided by the size of the smaller repertoire. Richness of each repertoire was evaluated using RTK rarefaction, the Chao1 estimator, and Recon v2.1 estimates of unobserved clonotypes. OLGA was used to compute generation probabilities for all TCRbeta clonotypes that the gDNA method yielded from a handful of donors. TCRdb holds this immuneACCESS table with in-frame rearrangements only. Some clones are missing; in checked studies, unresolved V genes explain under half, and the rest has no known cause. V, J and clone size are taken as reported in that table, and D and trimming were inferred from the DNA itself. The sample table lists about 750,000 clones, 85% to 95% of them with a count of one. The leading ten clones occupy more than 20% of the sample.

The source material was naive CD8+ T cells sorted from blood. The cell subset or site label here, explained by the study, means: CD45RA+CCR7+. The rearrangement joined TRBV25-1 to TRBJ2-1; matching of 5 bases hints at TRBD1 as the D gene. This sequence originates from a man aged 30 to 45 in good health. The CDR3 protein is CASSEAGTYNEQFF. The DNA sequence reads TGTGCCAGCAGTGAGGCAGGGACCTACAATGAGCAGTTCTTC.